Shown below are 4 T cell receptor beta chains from a single sample sequenced in a study of shared clonotypes between healthy human individuals. Sequenced by immunoSEQ multiplex PCR; TCRdb stores in-frame clones only, minus some. The sample has fewer than 3 million clones, 80% to 95% seen once. Input material: naive CD4+ T cells from PBMCs. The subset denotes: CD45RA+ positively selected. The receptors shown here come from a man aged 18 to 29 in good health. Some clones in this sample may be carry-over from other donors' samples.

Here the CDR3 DNA reads TGTGCCAGTAGTGGACAATCGGGTGGCTACACCTTC. Amino acid sequence: CASSGQSGGYTF. This sequence joins TRBV7-8 and TRBJ1-2; D is possibly TRBD1 (5 bases). This CDR3 has 12 residues. Germline V lookup: CDR1 SGHVS, CDR2 FQNEAQ. The V and J ends lost 9 bases and 7 bases respectively, with 15 bases between them.

The V and J genes are TRBV5-4 and TRBJ1-4; tentative D call: TRBD1 (5 bases). The germline CDR1 and CDR2 sequences are SGHNT and YYREEE (reference sequence). The CDR3 contains 16 residues. V was cut by 2 bases and J by 4 bases, with 15 bases left in between. The CDR3 loop is CASSLTKGTYNEKLFF. CDR3 nucleotide sequence: TGTGCCAGCAGCTTAACCAAAGGGACCTATAATGAAAAACTGTTTTTT.

The gene calls are TRBV19 and TRBJ2-4; 12 bases align to TRBD2. Germline values: CDR1 LNHDA, CDR2 SQIVND (reference sequence). The junction had 24 bases not matched to a gene; V was cut back by 3 bases and J by 6 bases. The CDR3 consists of 22 residues. CDR3 DNA: TGTGCCAGTAGTATTAGGGCGGGGTCGGGACAGGGTACTAGCGGGAGGACAAACATTCAGTACTTC. This gives the protein CASSIRAGSGQGTSGRTNIQYF.

This clone was seen a single time. V and J are TRBV6-6 and TRBJ2-7; unclear D gene. Deletions cut 2 bases from V and 2 bases from J, with 16 bases between. CDR3 length: 16 residues. CDR1 and CDR2 (germline): MNHNY, SVGAGI (reference sequence). The CDR3 loop reads CASSYNAGPAPYEQYF. In DNA form, the CDR3 reads TGTGCCAGCAGTTACAACGCCGGGCCGGCCCCCTACGAGCAGTACTTC.